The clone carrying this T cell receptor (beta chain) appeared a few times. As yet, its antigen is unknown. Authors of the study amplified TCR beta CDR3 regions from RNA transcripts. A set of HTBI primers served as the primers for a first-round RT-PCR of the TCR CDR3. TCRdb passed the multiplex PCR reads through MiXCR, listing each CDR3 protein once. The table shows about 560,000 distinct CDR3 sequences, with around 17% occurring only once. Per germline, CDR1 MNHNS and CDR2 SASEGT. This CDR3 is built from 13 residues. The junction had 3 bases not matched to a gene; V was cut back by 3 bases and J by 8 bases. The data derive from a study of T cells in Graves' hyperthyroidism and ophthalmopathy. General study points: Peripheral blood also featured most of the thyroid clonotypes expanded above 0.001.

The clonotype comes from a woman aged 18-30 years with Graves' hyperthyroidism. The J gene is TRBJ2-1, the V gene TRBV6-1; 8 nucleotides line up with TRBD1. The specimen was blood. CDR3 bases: TGTGCCAGCAGTGAGGACAGGGCAGATGAGCAGTTCTTC. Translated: CASSEDRADEQFF.